The next 27 T cell receptor beta chains were all read from a single sample in a study of T cells in localized non-small cell lung cancer. Some clones are missing from TCRdb's copy, which holds only in-frame ones; the method was immunoSEQ multiplex PCR. The data show fewer than 2,500 clones, roughly 25% seen once. The specimen comprised lung tumor tissue, sampled before any cancer treatment. Every receptor here comes from a woman between 40 and 69 years old with stage II lung adenocarcinoma.

In its sample, this clone ranks as medium-sized. V usage is TRBV12-5 and J usage is TRBJ1-1; 8 nucleotides align to TRBD1. Germline-derived CDR1 and CDR2 are LGHNT and FRNRAP. This CDR3 is 13 amino acids long. Here the CDR3 reads CASTDLRGQGAFF. Here the CDR3 DNA reads TGTGCCAGCACCGACCTCAGGGGGCAAGGAGCTTTCTTT.

The chain carries TRBV18 and TRBJ1-2; D is ambiguous. The germline CDR1 and CDR2 sequences are KGHSH and LQKENI. The CDR3 has 16 residues. V lost 0 bases and J 3 bases, leaving 14 bases between the germline ends. The CDR3 sequence: CASSPPASPPYYGYTF. The CDR3 DNA reads TGTGCCAGCTCACCACCCGCCAGCCCTCCTTACTATGGCTACACCTTC.

This clone is categorized as medium-sized. The genes are TRBV23-1 and TRBJ2-3, with no clear D. TRBV23-1 is treated as an ORF (open reading frame) with a function not yet certain. V gave up 6 bases and J gave up 1 base, with 17 bases separating them. This CDR3 has 16 amino acids. The CDR3 here is CASSQDLQPGTDTQYF. The DNA for the CDR3 is TGCGCCAGCAGCCAAGATTTGCAGCCTGGCACAGATACGCAGTATTTT.

This clone qualifies as medium-sized. As DNA, the CDR3 is TGTGCCAGCAGCTTAAGTCCTAGCGTCCATGAGCAGTTCTTC. Its translation: CASSLSPSVHEQFF. The chain is built from TRBV11-3 and TRBJ2-1; D may be TRBD2 (6 bases). Trimming took off 2 bases at V and 8 bases at J, with 13 bases between the two ends. The CDR3 is 14 amino acids. Germline loops: CDR1 SGHNT, CDR2 YENEEA.

The rearrangement uses TRBV7-2 and TRBJ1-3; 9 nucleotides line up with TRBD1. Unmatched junction bases numbered 3, after V lost 4 bases and J lost 8 bases. The CDR3 loop spans 13 amino acids. The V gene's germline CDR1 is SGHTA and CDR2 FQGNSA. CDR3 bases: TGTGCCAGCAGCTCTAGGACAGGGGACACCATATATTTT. It codes for CASSSRTGDTIYF.

The V gene is TRBV6-8, the J gene TRBJ2-7; D may be TRBD2 (5 bases). The V gene's germline CDR1 is MNHGY and CDR2 SAAAGT. This CDR3 contains 13 residues. V lost 0 bases and J lost 3, with 6 bases in between. CDR3 in DNA: TGTGCCAGCAGTTACTCGGGAGACTACGAGCAGTACTTC. Protein product: CASSYSGDYEQYF.

This clone has more than one count but fewer than ten. The chain carries TRBV11-3 and TRBJ1-6; no firm D call. Germline loops: CDR1 SGHNT, CDR2 YENEEA. V lost 5 bases and J 0 bases, leaving 11 bases between the germline ends. The CDR3 is 16 residues long. The CDR3 sequence: CASSLMLSSYNSPLHF. CDR3 sequence (DNA): TGTGCCAGCAGCCTTATGCTTAGCTCCTATAATTCACCCCTCCACTTT.

There are a few counts of this clone. This chain uses TRBV11-1 with TRBJ2-4, with D possibly being TRBD1 (6 bases). V shed 5 bases and J shed 0 bases, with 14 bases lying between them. The germline V gene has CDR1 SGHAT and CDR2 FQDESV (reference sequence). There are 16 residues in the CDR3. The CDR3 DNA is TGTGCCAGCAGCCCACAGGGATCGCTAGCCAAAAACATTCAGTACTTC. Translated: CASSPQGSLAKNIQYF. The whole variable domain, filled in from reference TRBV11-1 and TRBJ2-4, reads EAEVAQSPRYKITEKSQAVAFWCDPISGHATLYWYRQILGQGPELLVQFQDESVVDDSQLPKDRFSAERLKGVDSTLKIQPAELGDSAMYLCASSPQGSLAKNIQYFGAGTRLSVL.

The chain links TRBV19 to TRBJ1-2; D is possibly TRBD1 (6 bases). The CDR3 totals 13 residues. CDR1 and CDR2 (germline): LNHDA, SQIVND (reference sequence). The V end was cut by 8 bases, the J end by 5 bases, with 15 bases between. Here the CDR3 reads CASGSDRLYGYTF. The CDR3 region has the DNA TGTGCCAGTGGATCCGACAGGCTATATGGCTACACCTTC.

The J gene is TRBJ1-5, the V gene TRBV7-5. TRBV7-5 is an annotated pseudogene. The CDR3 loop spans 17 amino acids. Here the CDR3 DNA reads TGTGCCAGCACCCAATTCGTAGGGGAGGCCTCCGGTCAGCCCCAGCATTTT. Encoded protein: CASTQFVGEASGQPQHF.

The rearrangement uses TRBV6-8 and TRBJ2-1, with D tentatively TRBD2 (6 bases). V was cut by 2 bases and J by 0 bases, with 11 bases left in between. This CDR3 region has 16 residues. The germline CDR1 and CDR2 sequences are MNHGY and SAAAGT. DNA for the CDR3: TGTGCCAGCAGTTACGGGAGGACCCTCTCCTACAATGAGCAGTTCTTC. Protein: CASSYGRTLSYNEQFF.

This clone was recorded only once. The chain joins TRBV5-1 to TRBJ2-2; TRBD1 might be the D (6 bases). V lost 4 bases to trimming and J lost 0 bases, with 10 bases between them. The germline CDR1 and CDR2 sequences are SGHRS and YFSETQ. This CDR3 comprises 15 residues. This CDR3 reads CASSRGQANTGELFF. The CDR3 DNA sequence: TGCGCCAGCAGCAGGGGACAAGCGAACACCGGGGAGCTGTTTTTT.

The CDR3 nucleotides read TGCGCCAGCAGCCGAGACATACGAAACTCCTACGAGCAGTACTTC. The encoded protein is CASSRDIRNSYEQYF. This sequence joins TRBV5-1 and TRBJ2-7, with D uncertain. Germline-derived CDR1 and CDR2 are SGHRS and YFSETQ. Trimming shortened V by 4 bases and J by 0 bases, and 14 bases separated the two germline ends. The CDR3 extends over 15 amino acids. Together with reference TRBV5-1 and TRBJ2-7, the CDR3 gives the full variable domain: KAGVTQTPRYLIKTRGQQVTLSCSPISGHRSVSWYQQTPGQGLQFLFEYFSETQRNKGNFPGRFSGRQFSNSRSEMNVSTLELGDSALYLCASSRDIRNSYEQYFGPGTRLTVT.

This clone showed up just a few times. V usage is TRBV11-3 and J usage is TRBJ2-7; a weak D match, TRBD2 (6 bases). Germline CDR1 reads SGHNT; CDR2 reads YENEEA. V was clipped by 0 bases and J by 0 bases, with 6 bases between them. The CDR3 is 14 amino acids. CDR3 protein: CASSLEEGSYEQYF. The CDR3 bases are TGTGCCAGCAGCTTAGAGGAGGGCTCCTACGAGCAGTACTTC.

This sequence joins TRBV11-3 and TRBJ1-2; 9 bases match TRBD1. The CDR3 consists of 15 residues. V shed 5 bases, J shed 4 bases, and the junction held 8 bases outside the gene matches. Germline-derived CDR1 and CDR2 are SGHNT and YENEEA. As DNA, the CDR3 is TGTGCCAGCAGCCCCGGGACAGGGAAAGGCTATGGCTACACCTTC. Protein: CASSPGTGKGYGYTF.

The rearrangement joins TRBV19 to TRBJ1-3, with 7 bases fitting TRBD1. This CDR3 has 16 amino acids. Germline CDR1 LNHDA, CDR2 SQIVND (reference sequence). V shed 4 bases and J 5 bases; nucleotides not matched to a gene: 11. For the CDR3, the DNA is TGTGCCAGTAGTAGCCCGGGCACACAGGGGAGAAACACCATATATTTT. Protein sequence: CASSSPGTQGRNTIYF.

Relative to its sample, this clone is medium-sized. This rearrangement joins TRBV11-3 to TRBJ1-6, with TRBD1 matching over 9 bases. Germline V gene lookup returns CDR1 SGHNT and CDR2 YENEEA. CDR3 length: 15 amino acids. The ends lost 5 bases at V and 5 bases at J; junction bases unmatched: 4. CDR3 bases: TGTGCCAGCAGCCCCCGGGACAGGGATAATTCACCCCTCCACTTT. This codes for CASSPRDRDNSPLHF. Full variable domain (missing parts from reference TRBV11-3 and TRBJ1-6): EAGVVQSPRYKIIEKKQPVAFWCNPISGHNTLYWYLQNLGQGPELLIRYENEEAVDDSQLPKDRFSAERLKGVDSTLKIQPAELGDSAVYLCASSPRDRDNSPLHFGNGTRLTVT.

This sequence joins TRBV10-2 and TRBJ2-3; 7 nucleotides align to TRBD1. The germline V gene has CDR1 WSHSY and CDR2 SAAADI. With 5 bases clipped from V and 6 bases from J, the junction kept 17 bases outside the gene matches. The CDR3 totals 17 residues. This CDR3 reads CASSSPLDRAEVDTQYF. For the CDR3, the DNA is TGCGCCAGCAGTTCCCCCTTAGACAGGGCGGAGGTTGATACGCAGTATTTT.

The chain is built from TRBV6-8 and TRBJ1-5, with 9 positions matching TRBD1. CDR1 is MNHGY and CDR2 is SAAAGT in the germline V gene. Germline trimming cut 10 bases from V and 5 bases from J; bases unmatched to any gene: 6. The CDR3 covers 13 residues. The DNA of the CDR3 is TGTGCCACCAGGGACAGGGTGGATCAGCCCCAGCATTTT. Its protein is CATRDRVDQPQHF.

The chain uses TRBV9 and TRBJ2-6, with a weak D call TRBD1 (6 bases). The CDR3 totals 17 residues. The V end was cut by 0 bases, the J end by 0 bases, with 10 bases between. CDR1 is SGDLS and CDR2 is YYNGEE in the germline V gene. As DNA, the CDR3 is TGTGCCAGCAGCGTAGAGGGGGTTCTCTCTGGGGCCAACGTCCTGACTTTC. It translates to CASSVEGVLSGANVLTF.

The rearrangement uses TRBV4-1 and TRBJ2-4, with 8 bases lining up with TRBD1. The CDR3 covers 15 residues. V trimming: 5 bases; J trimming: 5 bases; junction bases outside the gene matches: 8. Germline V gives CDR1 MGHRA, CDR2 YSYEKL. The CDR3 reads CASSYNLGQENIQYF. The CDR3 nucleotides read TGCGCCAGCAGCTACAACTTGGGACAGGAAAACATTCAGTACTTC.

In its sample, this clone was seen a few times. The chain uses TRBV11-3 and TRBJ1-1; perhaps TRBD1 as D (6 bases). Germline CDR1 SGHNT, CDR2 YENEEA. Trimming took off 7 bases at V and 0 bases at J, with 18 bases between the two ends. This CDR3 region has 16 residues. CDR3 DNA sequence: TGTGCCAGCACCTCCGGGGTAGGGGGAATGAACACTGAAGCTTTCTTT. Its translation is CASTSGVGGMNTEAFF. The full variable domain, completed using reference TRBV11-3 and TRBJ1-1, is EAGVVQSPRYKIIEKKQPVAFWCNPISGHNTLYWYLQNLGQGPELLIRYENEEAVDDSQLPKDRFSAERLKGVDSTLKIQPAELGDSAVYLCASTSGVGGMNTEAFFGQGTRLTVV.

This clone was detected only a few times. V usage is TRBV9 and J usage is TRBJ1-2, with D maybe TRBD1 (5 bases). The CDR3 consists of 12 residues. Germline CDR1 reads SGDLS; CDR2 reads YYNGEE. Trimming left V 0 bases short and J 8 bases short, with 8 bases between. The CDR3 is CASSVEDKGYTF. The CDR3 DNA reads as TGTGCCAGCAGCGTAGAGGACAAAGGCTACACCTTC. Looking up the rest from reference TRBV9 and TRBJ1-2 gives the full variable domain: DSGVTQTPKHLITATGQRVTLRCSPRSGDLSVYWYQQSLDQGLQFLIQYYNGEERAKGNILERFSAQQFPDLHSELNLSSLELGDSALYFCASSVEDKGYTFGSGTRLTVV.

The chain joins TRBV19 to TRBJ2-1, with 10 positions matching TRBD2. The ends lost 0 bases at V and 7 bases at J; junction bases unmatched: 6. Germline V gene data show CDR1 as LNHDA and CDR2 as SQIVND (reference sequence). There are 16 residues in the CDR3. As DNA, the CDR3 is TGTGCCAGTAGTATAGAGCTAGCGGGAGTGCGTAATGAGCAGTTCTTC. Protein: CASSIELAGVRNEQFF. The full variable domain, with the rest looked up from reference TRBV19 and TRBJ2-1, is DGGITQSPKYLFRKEGQNVTLSCEQNLNHDAMYWYRQDPGQGLRLIYYSQIVNDFQKGDIAEGYSVSREKKESFPLTVTSAQKNPTAFYLCASSIELAGVRNEQFFGPGTRLTVL.

This chain links TRBV6-8 with TRBJ1-1; 7 bases line up with TRBD1. Germline V gene data show CDR1 as MNHGY and CDR2 as SAAAGT. CDR3 length equals 14 residues. V lost 10 bases and J lost 5; bases outside the gene matches: 13. The CDR3: CATPLDRVRTEAFF. The CDR3 DNA reads TGTGCCACCCCTCTTGACAGGGTGAGAACTGAAGCTTTCTTT.

This clone was observed a handful of times. The rearrangement links TRBV2 to TRBJ2-7, with D maybe TRBD2 (5 bases). The germline V gene encodes CDR1 SNHLY and CDR2 FYNNEI. The CDR3 is 12 residues long. V shed 6 bases and J shed 7 bases, with 13 bases lying between them. CDR3 region: CASSGSGREQYF. The CDR3 nucleotides are TGTGCCAGCAGCGGGTCGGGAAGGGAGCAGTACTTC.

This clone was seen only a few times. The chain carries TRBV11-3 and TRBJ2-3; 9 bases fit TRBD1. Germline CDR1 reads SGHNT; CDR2 reads YENEEA. The CDR3 spans 15 residues. The ends lost 5 bases at V and 4 bases at J; junction bases unmatched: 7. The CDR3 DNA reads as TGTGCCAGCAGCCAAAACAGGGGGCCCTCAGATACGCAGTATTTT. The encoded protein is CASSQNRGPSDTQYF.